These 30 T cell receptor beta chains were all obtained from the same sample, sequenced in a study of shared clonotypes between healthy human individuals. Some clones are missing from TCRdb's copy, which holds only in-frame ones; the method was immunoSEQ multiplex PCR. The sample yields around 2.1 million clones, roughly 91% seen once. Naive CD8 cells were CD45RO-negative, positively selected for CCR7, excluding terminally differentiated effector memory CD45RA+ cells. Input material: naive CD8+ T cells from PBMCs. These receptor sequences come from a man aged 18 to 30 in good health. Some clones in this sample may be carry-over from other donors' samples.

This clone has more than one count but fewer than ten. The chain employs TRBV25-1 and TRBJ1-2, with 9 bases identical to TRBD1. The ends lost 4 bases at V and 5 bases at J; junction bases unmatched: 11. This CDR3 spans 16 amino acids. From germline, CDR1 is MGHDK and CDR2 SYGVNS. Here the CDR3 DNA reads TGTGCCAGCAGTGGCTGGACAGGGGAGAGAGGGTATGGCTACACCTTC. This sequence encodes CASSGWTGERGYGYTF.

The chain carries TRBV7-2 and TRBJ1-1, with D unclear. This CDR3 contains 12 residues. With 5 bases removed from V and 13 bases from J, the gap between germline ends came to 17 bases. Germline V gene lookup returns CDR1 SGHTA and CDR2 FQGNSA. CDR3 in DNA: TGTGCCAGCAGCCCAAGGGCCTTACGGGGTTTCTTT. Its protein is CASSPRALRGFF. Using reference TRBV7-2 and TRBJ1-1 for the parts outside the CDR3, the full variable domain is GAGVSQSPSNKVTEKGKDVELRCDPISGHTALYWYRQSLGQGLEFLIYFQGNSAPDKSGLPSDRFSAERTGGSVSTLTIQRTQQEDSAVYLCASSPRALRGFFGQGTRLTVV.

This clone was counted once. This chain connects TRBV27 to TRBJ2-1; 9 bases line up with TRBD1. The CDR3 loop spans 17 amino acids. CDR1 is MNHEY and CDR2 is SMNVEV in the germline V gene (reference sequence). V trimming: 3 bases; J trimming: 4 bases; junction bases outside the gene matches: 10. This CDR3 reads CASSFSAGTGYYNEQFF. The CDR3 nucleotides are TGTGCCAGCAGTTTTTCCGCCGGGACAGGGTATTACAATGAGCAGTTCTTC.

J is TRBJ1-2 and V is TRBV4-1, with a possible D match to TRBD1 (6 bases). CDR3 length equals 16 residues. Germline CDR1 MGHRA, CDR2 YSYEKL. V dropped 1 base and J dropped 7 bases, with 19 bases sitting between them. The CDR3 nucleotides are TGCGCCAGCAGCCAAGGTAGGACAGCGCTTCTATCTGGCTACACCTTC. Encoded protein: CASSQGRTALLSGYTF.

This rearrangement joins TRBV2 to TRBJ2-5; 9 bases map to TRBD2. The CDR3 covers 13 residues. Germline CDR1 and CDR2: SNHLY and FYNNEI. The J segment lost 5 bases and the V segment lost 8 bases, leaving 6 bases of the junction unmatched. The CDR3 is CASAGGRAETQYF. CDR3 in DNA: TGTGCCAGCGCGGGCGGGAGGGCCGAGACCCAGTACTTC.

The CDR3 region has the DNA TGTGCCAGCAGCTTAGCCGAACCGGGCAGCTCCTACGAGCAGTACTTC. Translating it yields CASSLAEPGSSYEQYF. This chain connects TRBV11-1 to TRBJ2-7; unclear D gene. Looked up from germline, CDR1 is SGHAT and CDR2 is FQDESV (reference sequence). V lost 0 bases and J lost 0, with 12 bases in between. This CDR3 contains 16 residues.

The sample holds one count of this clone. This chain connects TRBV5-1 to TRBJ2-7; 7 nucleotides agree with TRBD1. Losses at the gene ends were 2 bases for V and 4 bases for J; bases not matched to a gene: 12. The V gene's germline CDR1 is SGHRS and CDR2 YFSETQ. The CDR3 extends over 16 amino acids. The CDR3: CASSFSDRDSLYEQYF. The DNA for the CDR3 is TGCGCCAGCAGCTTCTCGGACCGGGACAGCCTGTACGAGCAGTACTTC.

Remarks on this clone: This CDR3 is also generated by other DNA sequences in the sample. The chain couples TRBV9 to TRBJ2-7; D perhaps matches TRBD1 (5 bases). CDR3 length: 14 residues. Germline loops: CDR1 SGDLS, CDR2 YYNGEE. The V end was cut by 0 bases, the J end by 2 bases, with 9 bases between. The CDR3: CASSVGGAAYEQYF. In DNA form, the CDR3 reads TGTGCCAGCAGCGTAGGTGGGGCCGCCTACGAGCAGTACTTC.

This chain uses TRBV30 with TRBJ2-1; D possibly corresponds to TRBD1 (5 bases). V shed 0 bases and J shed 7 bases, with 10 bases lying between them. Germline V CDR1 and CDR2: GTSNPN, SVGIG (reference sequence). This CDR3 contains 13 residues. The CDR3 nucleotides read TGTGCCTGGAGTGTAGGGGTGGAGAATGAGCAGTTCTTC. Protein product: CAWSVGVENEQFF.

This chain links TRBV30 with TRBJ1-4; 10 bases agree with TRBD1. The CDR3 runs to 16 residues. Germline V CDR1 and CDR2: GTSNPN, SVGIG (reference sequence). J gave up 2 bases and V 0 bases, and 3 bases lay outside the gene matches. The CDR3 reads CAWSVLGQGTNEKLFF. CDR3 DNA: TGTGCCTGGAGTGTACTGGGACAGGGGACTAATGAAAAACTGTTTTTT.

Comments on this clone: A much larger clone lies one base from this, so it may be a read error. The CDR3 reads CASSELDTDTQYF. CDR3 coding DNA: TGTGCCAGCAGTGAGCTGGACACAGATACGCAGTATTTT. The chain links TRBV2 to TRBJ2-3, with no clear D. Trimming shortened V by 3 bases and J by 2 bases, and 6 bases separated the two germline ends. The CDR3 sequence is 13 residues long. Germline CDR1 reads SNHLY; CDR2 reads FYNNEI.

This chain links TRBV4-3 with TRBJ2-1; 9 bases agree with TRBD2. V gave up 0 bases and J gave up 8 bases; unmatched junction bases: 11. The germline V gene has CDR1 LGHNA and CDR2 YSLEER. The CDR3 runs to 17 residues. CDR3 protein: CASSQDPWREGSDEQFF. The CDR3 DNA is TGCGCCAGCAGCCAAGATCCCTGGCGGGAGGGGTCCGATGAGCAGTTCTTC.

V gene TRBV29-1 combines with J gene TRBJ2-7; maybe TRBD1 (6 bases). This CDR3 is 12 amino acids long. Germline V gene sequence: CDR1 SQVTM, CDR2 ANQGSEA. Trimming cost V 4 bases and J 3 bases, with 10 bases left between them. The CDR3 loop reads CSVVGTFYEQYF. The CDR3 DNA sequence: TGCAGCGTTGTTGGGACATTCTACGAGCAGTACTTC.

About this clone: Other DNA sequences in this specimen translate into the identical CDR3. The chain uses TRBV5-6 and TRBJ2-7, with TRBD2 matching over 8 bases. CDR1 is SGHDT and CDR2 is YYEEEE in the germline V gene. CDR3 size: 13 residues. V was pared by 4 bases and J by 0 bases, with 0 bases of the junction left unmatched. The CDR3 bases are TGTGCCAGCAGCGCGGGGGGCTCCTACGAGCAGTACTTC. It codes for CASSAGGSYEQYF.

The J gene is TRBJ2-7, the V gene TRBV19, with 9 nucleotides matching TRBD1. From germline, CDR1 is LNHDA and CDR2 SQIVND (reference sequence). The length of the CDR3 is 15 residues. The junction had 2 bases not matched to a gene; V was cut back by 2 bases and J by 0 bases. The CDR3 reads CASSITGGASYEQYF. CDR3 coding DNA: TGTGCCAGTAGTATAACAGGGGGCGCCTCCTACGAGCAGTACTTC.

The chain is built from TRBV28 and TRBJ2-7, with D perhaps given as TRBD1 or TRBD2 (5 bases each). This CDR3 contains 16 residues. Trimming took off 1 base at V and 0 bases at J, with 13 bases between the two ends. CDR1 and CDR2 from the germline V gene are MDHEN and SYDVKM. Here the CDR3 DNA reads TGTGCCAGCAGTTTATATCGGGGCTTACTCTCCTACGAGCAGTACTTC. Its protein product is CASSLYRGLLSYEQYF.

The J gene is TRBJ2-1, the V gene TRBV14; possibly TRBD1 for D (6 bases). This CDR3 spans 18 amino acids. V lost 0 bases and J lost 0, with 15 bases in between. The germline V gene has CDR1 SGHDN and CDR2 FVKESK. The CDR3 protein is CASSQDAGAPSSYNEQFF. The CDR3 DNA follows: TGTGCCAGCAGCCAAGATGCAGGGGCCCCGAGCTCCTACAATGAGCAGTTCTTC.

This chain links TRBV27 with TRBJ1-1, with 8 bases matching TRBD1. V lost 6 bases to trimming and J lost 3 bases; unmatched junction nucleotides: 6. The germline V gene encodes CDR1 MNHEY and CDR2 SMNVEV (reference sequence). There are 14 residues in the CDR3. CDR3 region: CASRPTGVYTEAFF. The CDR3 bases are TGTGCCAGCAGACCGACAGGGGTTTACACTGAAGCTTTCTTT.

The genes are TRBV4-2 and TRBJ1-2; D is possibly TRBD1 (5 bases). This CDR3 region has 19 residues. V lost 3 bases, J lost 0 bases, and 23 bases lay in between. Germline V gene sequence: CDR1 LGHNA, CDR2 YNFKEQ. The CDR3 is CASSQGPGAGEAPNYGYTF. The CDR3 DNA is TGTGCCAGCAGCCAGGGCCCCGGGGCAGGAGAGGCCCCTAACTATGGCTACACCTTC.

V usage is TRBV28 and J usage is TRBJ2-7, with 8 bases fitting TRBD2. J was trimmed by 7 bases and V by 7 bases; bases with no gene match: 9. The CDR3 loop spans 13 amino acids. CDR1 is MDHEN and CDR2 is SYDVKM in the germline V gene. The CDR3 DNA reads TGTGCCAGCACCTCCGGGGGGGTGAAAGAGCAGTACTTC. Its translation: CASTSGGVKEQYF. Supplemented by reference TRBV28 and TRBJ2-7, the full variable domain reads DVKVTQSSRYLVKRTGEKVFLECVQDMDHENMFWYRQDPGLGLRLIYFSYDVKMKEKGDIPEGYSVSREKKERFSLILESASTNQTSMYLCASTSGGVKEQYFGPGTRLTVT.

The chain couples TRBV19 to TRBJ2-7, with TRBD1 identical over 7 bases. This CDR3 contains 14 residues. The V gene's germline CDR1 is LNHDA and CDR2 SQIVND (reference sequence). V shed 6 bases and J 4 bases; nucleotides not matched to a gene: 9. In DNA form, the CDR3 reads TGTGCCAGTAGACGGACAGGCCTGAATTACGAGCAGTACTTC. This translates into CASRRTGLNYEQYF.

The V call is TRBV6-5, the J call TRBJ1-5; the D gene is possibly TRBD1 (5 bases). The CDR3 loop spans 13 amino acids. Germline loops: CDR1 MNHEY, CDR2 SVGAGI. Trimming left V 6 bases short and J 5 bases short, with 11 bases between. CDR3 sequence: CASSTTRDQPQHF. The CDR3 DNA reads as TGTGCCAGCAGCACAACCAGGGATCAGCCCCAGCATTTT.

The chain joins TRBV7-9 to TRBJ1-2; D ambiguous. The CDR3 is 14 residues long. V lost 10 bases to trimming and J lost 0 bases, with 15 bases between them. Germline V gene lookup returns CDR1 SEHNR and CDR2 FQNEAQ (reference sequence). The CDR3 loop is CATHPIRTNYGYTF. In nucleotides, the CDR3 is TGTGCCACCCACCCAATCCGTACTAACTATGGCTACACCTTC.

This clone has only a few counts. V usage is TRBV14 and J usage is TRBJ1-5; 10 bases are a match to TRBD1. The CDR3 has 15 residues. Germline V lookup: CDR1 SGHDN, CDR2 FVKESK. The J segment lost 5 bases and the V segment lost 5 bases, leaving 6 bases of the junction unmatched. The CDR3 DNA follows: TGTGCCAGCAGCTGGGACAGGGGACATCATCAGCCCCAGCATTTT. The encoded protein is CASSWDRGHHQPQHF. The full variable domain, rest sourced from reference TRBV14 and TRBJ1-5, is EAGVTQFPSHSVIEKGQTVTLRCDPISGHDNLYWYRRVMGKEIKFLLHFVKESKQDESGMPNNRFLAERTGGTYSTLKVQPAELEDSGVYFCASSWDRGHHQPQHFGDGTRLSIL.

Concerning this clone: The sample carries other DNA sequences with the same CDR3. CDR3 loop: CASSLGAHEQFF. In nucleotides, the CDR3 is TGTGCCAGCAGTTTAGGGGCACATGAGCAGTTCTTC. The V gene is TRBV27, the J gene TRBJ2-1; perhaps TRBD1 as D (5 bases). CDR1 is MNHEY and CDR2 is SMNVEV in the germline V gene (reference sequence). V was clipped by 2 bases and J by 8 bases, with 7 bases between them. The CDR3 consists of 12 residues.

The chain employs TRBV4-1 and TRBJ2-7, with D tentatively TRBD1 (6 bases). The ends were cut back, 3 bases at V and 1 base at J, with 16 bases in the middle. CDR3 length: 16 residues. CDR1 and CDR2 from the germline V gene are MGHRA and YSYEKL. The CDR3 protein is CASSHPDRLSSYEQYF. Here the CDR3 DNA reads TGCGCCAGCAGCCATCCTGACAGGCTATCGTCCTACGAGCAGTACTTC.

The chain couples TRBV5-6 to TRBJ2-7; the D call may be TRBD1 or TRBD2 (6 bases each). Trimming shortened V by 4 bases and J by 1 base, and 12 bases separated the two germline ends. CDR1 and CDR2 (germline): SGHDT, YYEEEE. This CDR3 has 14 residues. CDR3 loop: CASSQTRGSYEQYF. DNA of the CDR3: TGTGCCAGCAGCCAGACTAGGGGGTCCTACGAGCAGTACTTC.

The chain joins TRBV7-3 to TRBJ2-5; perhaps TRBD1 as D (5 bases). The germline gives CDR1 SGHTA, CDR2 FQGTGA. V gave up 3 bases and J gave up 1 base, with 12 bases separating them. The CDR3 consists of 15 residues. The CDR3 protein is CASSFAGKLQETQYF. Here the CDR3 DNA reads TGTGCCAGCAGCTTCGCAGGGAAACTCCAAGAGACCCAGTACTTC.

The V call is TRBV6-6, the J call TRBJ1-4, with D possibly being TRBD1 (5 bases). V was clipped by 1 base and J by 8 bases, with 8 bases between them. The CDR3 has 13 amino acids. Germline CDR1 and CDR2: MNHNY and SVGAGI (reference sequence). The CDR3: CASSYLGLEKLFF. The CDR3 bases are TGTGCCAGCAGTTACTTGGGGCTAGAAAAACTGTTTTTT.

This clone was seen more than once but under ten times. The V call is TRBV9, the J call TRBJ1-1; D might be TRBD1 (5 bases). V lost 0 bases to trimming and J lost 2 bases, with 29 bases between them. This CDR3 comprises 21 residues. Germline CDR1 SGDLS, CDR2 YYNGEE. CDR3 coding DNA: TGTGCCAGCAGCGTAGTGGGGAGTGCGGGACGACACGGGAGACCCAACACTGAAGCTTTCTTT. Translating it yields CASSVVGSAGRHGRPNTEAFF.